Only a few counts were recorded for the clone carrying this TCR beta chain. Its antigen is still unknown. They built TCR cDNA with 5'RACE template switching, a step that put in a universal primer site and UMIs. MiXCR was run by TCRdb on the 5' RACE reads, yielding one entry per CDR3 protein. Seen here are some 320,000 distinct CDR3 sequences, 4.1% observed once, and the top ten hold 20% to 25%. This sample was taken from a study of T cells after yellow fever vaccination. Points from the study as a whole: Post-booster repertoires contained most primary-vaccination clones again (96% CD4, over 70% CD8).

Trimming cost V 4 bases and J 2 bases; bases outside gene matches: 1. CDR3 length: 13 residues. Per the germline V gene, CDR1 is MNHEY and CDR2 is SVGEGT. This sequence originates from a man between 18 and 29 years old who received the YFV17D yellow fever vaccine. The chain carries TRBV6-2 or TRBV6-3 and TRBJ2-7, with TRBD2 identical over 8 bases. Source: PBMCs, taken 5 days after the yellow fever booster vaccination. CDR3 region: CASSSGGTYEQYF. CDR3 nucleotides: TGTGCCAGCAGTTCGGGGGGGACCTACGAGCAGTACTTC.